This T cell receptor beta chain is from a study of molecular identifiers for immune sequencing clone quantification. Remarks on this clonotype: Antigen unknown.

Sorting captured naive CD8 T cells as CD8+CD4-CCR7+CD45RA+. General study findings and limits: Clonotypes surpassing 20 RNA copies contained over 98% of effector molecules, versus under 1% in naive cells.

TCRdb re-analysed the PCR reads in MiXCR, keeping a single row per CDR3 protein. The table shows tens of thousands of distinct CDR3 sequences, with approximately 25% occurring only once. The clonotype comes from a human donor in good health. Some libraries in this study had Jurkat cell RNA spiked in. The sample consisted of naive CD8+ T cells from blood, with Jurkat cell RNA spiked in. The subset is: FACS-sorted CD8+CD4-CCR7+CD45RA+ naive T cells.

CDR3 region: CSAGRTWGESTDTQYF. The DNA of the CDR3 is TGCAGTGCTGGGCGTACGTGGGGGGAGAGCACAGATACGCAGTATTTT. The chain joins TRBV20-1 to TRBJ2-3, with D perhaps TRBD2 (6 bases). Between the trimmed V and J ends, which lost 5 bases and 0 bases, there was a span of 18 bases. Germline V gives CDR1 DFQATT, CDR2 SNEGSKA (reference sequence). This CDR3 spans 16 amino acids.